What follows are 25 T cell receptor beta chains derived from one specimen sequenced in a study of blood T cell repertoires in COVID-19. Generated by immunoSEQ multiplex PCR, the TCRdb table keeps only in-frame clones and is missing some. The sample records hundreds of thousands of clones, 90% being singletons. Sample: PBMCs or T cells enriched from blood (not recorded which). The receptors derive from a woman under 30 with acute COVID-19.

The gene calls are TRBV29-1 and TRBJ2-2; no definite D call. CDR1 and CDR2 from the germline V gene are SQVTM and ANQGSEA. This CDR3 contains 13 residues. V was cut by 7 bases and J by 0 bases, with 9 bases left in between. The CDR3: CSGIQANTGELFF. The CDR3 DNA reads as TGCAGCGGAATACAAGCGAACACCGGGGAGCTGTTTTTT.

V and J are TRBV7-2 and TRBJ1-6; D gene ambiguous. V gave up 1 base and J gave up 9 bases, with 13 bases separating them. The CDR3 is 15 residues long. The germline CDR1 and CDR2 sequences are SGHTA and FQGNSA. This CDR3 reads CASSLEFTLGSPLHF. CDR3 DNA: TGTGCCAGCAGCTTAGAATTCACCCTCGGTTCACCCCTCCACTTT. Variable domain in full (rest from reference TRBV7-2 and TRBJ1-6): GAGVSQSPSNKVTEKGKDVELRCDPISGHTALYWYRQSLGQGLEFLIYFQGNSAPDKSGLPSDRFSAERTGGSVSTLTIQRTQQEDSAVYLCASSLEFTLGSPLHFGNGTRLTVT.

This sequence joins TRBV9 and TRBJ1-2, with TRBD1 matching over 10 bases. The CDR3 loop spans 19 amino acids. With V trimmed by 2 bases and J by 0 bases, 13 bases remained unmatched. Per germline, CDR1 SGDLS and CDR2 YYNGEE. CDR3 in amino acids: CASSVPGQGFGLANYGYTF. The CDR3 nucleotides read TGTGCCAGCAGCGTTCCGGGACAGGGGTTCGGGTTAGCTAACTATGGCTACACCTTC.

This chain joins TRBV28 and TRBJ1-6, with 8 bases lining up with TRBD1. The germline gives CDR1 MDHEN, CDR2 SYDVKM. The CDR3 spans 15 residues. With V trimmed by 6 bases and J by 7 bases, 8 bases remained unmatched. This chain's CDR3 is CASRPRDRMNSPLHF. CDR3 sequence (DNA): TGTGCCAGCAGACCACGGGACAGGATGAATTCACCCCTCCACTTT.

The chain employs TRBV5-1 and TRBJ2-7; D is ambiguous. Germline V lookup: CDR1 SGHRS, CDR2 YFSETQ. Trimming took off 4 bases at V and 3 bases at J, with 8 bases between the two ends. The CDR3 is 12 residues long. As DNA, the CDR3 is TGCGCCAGCAGCGGGCCTTACTACGAGCAGTACTTC. It encodes CASSGPYYEQYF.

J is TRBJ2-2 and V is TRBV10-2, with D possibly TRBD1 on 6 matching bases. Trimming stripped 8 bases from V and 1 base from J, with 23 bases between. This CDR3 region has 18 residues. Germline assignment: CDR1 WSHSY and CDR2 SAAADI. This CDR3 reads CASLLAVRGIGNTGELFF. CDR3 DNA: TGCGCCAGCCTCCTCGCGGTCAGGGGTATTGGGAACACCGGGGAGCTGTTTTTT.

This chain uses TRBV5-8 with TRBJ1-2, with D unclear. The ends were cut back, 4 bases at V and 0 bases at J, with 10 bases in the middle. CDR3 length: 14 residues. In germline, CDR1 is SGHTS, CDR2 YDEGEE. This CDR3 is CASSDFGANYGYTF. CDR3 DNA: TGTGCCAGCAGCGACTTCGGGGCTAACTATGGCTACACCTTC.

This clone was detected a few times. This chain uses TRBV6-5 with TRBJ1-1, with D unclear. Per the germline V gene, CDR1 is MNHEY and CDR2 is SVGAGI. The ends were cut back, 4 bases at V and 3 bases at J, with 12 bases in the middle. This CDR3 region has 14 residues. In DNA form, the CDR3 reads TGTGCCAGCAGTTCCCCCCGGGAGGACACTGAAGCTTTCTTT. It encodes CASSSPREDTEAFF.

The chain is built from TRBV30 and TRBJ1-2, with a possible D match to TRBD1 (5 bases). This CDR3 region has 11 residues. Looked up from germline, CDR1 is GTSNPN and CDR2 is SVGIG (reference sequence). Trimming removed 4 bases from V and 8 bases from J, with 11 bases in between. CDR3 residues: CAWTQGGGYTF. The CDR3 DNA sequence: TGTGCCTGGACCCAGGGAGGAGGCTACACCTTC.

V and J are TRBV3-1 (or the pseudogene TRBV3-2) and TRBJ1-5, with 9 bases identical to TRBD1. Per germline, CDR1 LGHDT and CDR2 YNNKEL (reference sequence). The CDR3 runs 14 residues. V shed 4 bases, J shed 5 bases, and the junction held 3 bases outside the gene matches. As DNA, the CDR3 is TGTGCCAGCAGCCTGGGGACAGGGCATCAGCCCCAGCATTTT. Its protein product is CASSLGTGHQPQHF.

Remarks on this clone: Other DNA sequences from this sample encode an identical CDR3 as well. The chain carries TRBV5-4 and TRBJ1-1, with TRBD1 matching over 9 bases. CDR1 and CDR2 (germline): SGHNT, YYREEE (reference sequence). CDR3 length equals 15 residues. V shed 4 bases and J 1 base; nucleotides not matched to a gene: 5. The CDR3 bases are TGTGCCAGCAGCCGCCGGGACAGGGCGAACACTGAAGCTTTCTTT. It encodes CASSRRDRANTEAFF. The full variable domain, with the rest looked up from reference TRBV5-4 and TRBJ1-1, is ETGVTQSPTHLIKTRGQQVTLRCSSQSGHNTVSWYQQALGQGPQFIFQYYREEENGRGNFPPRFSGLQFPNYSSELNVNALELDDSALYLCASSRRDRANTEAFFGQGTRLTVV.

The J gene is TRBJ1-2, the V gene TRBV6-6; the match to TRBD1 covers 9 bases. The ends lost 7 bases at V and 8 bases at J; junction bases unmatched: 8. The germline V gene encodes CDR1 MNHNY and CDR2 SVGAGI (reference sequence). This CDR3 comprises 13 residues. The DNA for the CDR3 is TGTGCCAGCAACCTAGACAGGGGGATAGGCTACACCTTC. It is translated as CASNLDRGIGYTF.

This clone was counted between two and nine times. CDR3 region: CASRTARTGAGNTIYF. The CDR3 nucleotides read TGTGCCAGCCGAACCGCCAGGACAGGGGCTGGAAACACCATATATTTT. This chain links TRBV28 with TRBJ1-3, with 9 positions matching TRBD1. The trim removed 8 bases at V and 2 bases at J, leaving 10 bases unmatched. This CDR3 region has 16 residues. Germline CDR1 and CDR2: MDHEN and SYDVKM.

Comments on this clone: One junction end does not reproduce the germline sequence, and a read error may be involved. In DNA, the CDR3 is TGCAGCGTTGGGGACAGTCAGGTCCACTTC. Translated: CSVGDSQVHF. The chain is built from TRBV29-1 and TRBJ1-2; 7 positions match TRBD1. Germline V gene data show CDR1 as SQVTM and CDR2 as ANQGSEA. The CDR3 length is 10 residues.

The chain recombines TRBV7-8 with TRBJ1-1; no reliable D call. Germline V lookup: CDR1 SGHVS, CDR2 FQNEAQ. This CDR3 comprises 14 residues. The V and J ends lost 4 bases and 0 bases respectively, with 9 bases between them. The DNA of the CDR3 is TGTGCCAGCAGCTACCATGCGATGAACACTGAAGCTTTCTTT. Translation: CASSYHAMNTEAFF.

The chain carries TRBV27 and TRBJ1-5; D gene unclear. The ends were cut back, 2 bases at V and 1 base at J, with 3 bases in the middle. Germline values: CDR1 MNHEY, CDR2 SMNVEV (reference sequence). The CDR3 runs to 13 residues. The CDR3 reads CASSLVSNQPQHF. The CDR3 nucleotides read TGTGCCAGCAGTTTAGTAAGCAATCAGCCCCAGCATTTT.

The genes are TRBV9 and TRBJ2-1; TRBD2 matches 7 bases. CDR3 length equals 14 residues. Germline CDR1 and CDR2: SGDLS and YYNGEE. The trim removed 0 bases at V and 5 bases at J, leaving 2 bases unmatched. CDR3 sequence reads: CASSVASGNNEQFF. Here the CDR3 DNA reads TGTGCCAGCAGCGTAGCTAGCGGCAACAATGAGCAGTTCTTC. Drawing the rest from reference TRBV9 and TRBJ2-1, the complete variable domain is DSGVTQTPKHLITATGQRVTLRCSPRSGDLSVYWYQQSLDQGLQFLIQYYNGEERAKGNILERFSAQQFPDLHSELNLSSLELGDSALYFCASSVASGNNEQFFGPGTRLTVL.

The chain links TRBV15 to TRBJ2-1, with 7 positions matching TRBD2. Trimming removed 0 bases from V and 5 bases from J; junction bases left unmatched: 10. CDR1 is LNHNV, CDR2 YYDKDF, per germline (reference sequence). The CDR3 runs 17 residues. CDR3 sequence: CATSRDSGGTKDNEQFF. The CDR3 DNA follows: TGTGCCACCAGCAGAGACAGTGGCGGGACTAAAGACAATGAGCAGTTCTTC.

The rearrangement joins TRBV2 to TRBJ1-4; 7 nucleotides match TRBD1. The germline CDR1 and CDR2 sequences are SNHLY and FYNNEI. The V gene end was trimmed by 4 bases and the J gene end by 6 bases; junction bases not matched to a gene: 5. The length of the CDR3 is 14 residues. The CDR3 DNA reads as TGTGCCAGCAGTGTGGGGACAGAGGATGAAAAACTGTTTTTT. Its translation is CASSVGTEDEKLFF.

The chain has TRBV21-1 and TRBJ1-5; the table's TRBD1 call for D was not verified on the DNA. TRBV21-1 is a documented pseudogene. CDR3 length: 14 amino acids. The DNA for the CDR3 is TGTGCCAGCAGCAAAACAGGGGGCAATCAGCCCCAGCATTTT. Translating gives CASSKTGGNQPQHF.

The rearrangement uses TRBV5-4 and TRBJ2-7; the match to TRBD1 covers 8 bases. Trimming cost V 5 bases and J 6 bases; bases outside gene matches: 7. Germline assignment: CDR1 SGHNT and CDR2 YYREEE (reference sequence). This CDR3 region has 13 residues. The CDR3 loop is CASSFGQGGEQYF. In DNA, the CDR3 is TGTGCCAGCAGTTTCGGACAGGGCGGCGAGCAGTACTTC. Full variable domain (outside the CDR3, taken from reference TRBV5-4 and TRBJ2-7): ETGVTQSPTHLIKTRGQQVTLRCSSQSGHNTVSWYQQALGQGPQFIFQYYREEENGRGNFPPRFSGLQFPNYSSELNVNALELDDSALYLCASSFGQGGEQYFGPGTRLTVT.

This clone was counted a single time. The chain links TRBV5-1 to TRBJ1-2, with a possible D match to TRBD1 (6 bases). Germline V gene lookup returns CDR1 SGHRS and CDR2 YFSETQ. The CDR3 has 17 residues. The V and J ends lost 0 bases and 0 bases respectively, with 15 bases between them. CDR3 amino acids: CASSLGGSAGANYGYTF. CDR3 coding DNA: TGCGCCAGCAGCTTGGGGGGCTCGGCAGGGGCTAACTATGGCTACACCTTC.

The chain links TRBV7-9 to TRBJ2-7; D may be TRBD1 (6 bases). V shed 4 bases and J shed 2 bases, with 15 bases lying between them. The CDR3 consists of 15 residues. Per the germline V gene, CDR1 is SEHNR and CDR2 is FQNEAQ (reference sequence). CDR3 protein: CASSSRSEGAYEQYF. CDR3 nucleotide sequence: TGTGCCAGCAGCTCCCGAAGTGAGGGGGCCTACGAGCAGTACTTC.

The rearrangement links TRBV24-1 to TRBJ1-5; D may be TRBD1 (5 bases). Germline V lookup: CDR1 KGHDR, CDR2 SFDVKD. This CDR3 contains 13 residues. V dropped 1 base and J dropped 5 bases, with 5 bases sitting between them. The CDR3 nucleotides are TGTGCCACCAGTGATTTCAGGGATCAGCCCCAGCATTTT. This codes for CATSDFRDQPQHF.

This clone was recorded only once. The chain recombines TRBV6-2 or TRBV6-3 with TRBJ1-2; no clear D. The ends were cut back, 5 bases at V and 8 bases at J, with 15 bases in the middle. CDR1 and CDR2 from the germline V gene are MNHEY and SVGEGT. This CDR3 contains 13 residues. The CDR3 coding sequence is TGTGCCAGCAGTGCAGGCGTAGGGAGCGGCTACACCTTC. The encoded protein is CASSAGVGSGYTF.